Given below is one T cell receptor beta chain in context. The antigen remains unidentified. The CDR3 has 14 amino acids. Deletions cut 4 bases from V and 6 bases from J, with 16 bases between. CDR1 and CDR2 (germline): DFQATT, SNEGSKA (reference sequence). The entry originates in a study of blood T cells in healthy people across ages. As for the study in general: Capture by template switching was about one barcoded beta molecule per two T cells. Study results and caveats: In these data, TCR beta diversity tracked strongly with naive T cell percentage.

Per sample, at least 5 micrograms of total RNA were extracted. Primed by a sample-barcoded 5' primer and a J-beta primer mix, a second PCR proceeded for about 7 to 11 cycles. TCRdb redid the calling of the 5' RACE reads with MiXCR, one entry per CDR3 protein. The sample gives about 290,000 distinct CDR3 sequences, 25% to 30% of which show up once; 29% is in the top ten. The material sequenced was blood. This receptor was obtained from a woman aged 65 to 85 in good health. The genes are TRBV20-1 and TRBJ1-5, with D possibly TRBD1 on 6 matching bases. The CDR3 DNA reads TGCAGTGCTAAAAGCAAGGGGGGTGGTCAGCCCCAGCATTTT. Translated: CSAKSKGGGQPQHF.